The clone carrying this TCR beta chain was observed a few times. Its antigen is not known. This specimen belongs to a study of beta chain features in type 1 diabetes. General study points: Moderately but significantly shorter TCRB CDR3s were found in Type 1 diabetes patients in all four CD4+ subsets.

Expressed TCRB transcripts were sequenced, since all the RNA that had been isolated was reverse transcribed. The repertoire was sequenced with immunoSEQ multiplex PCR; TCRdb's copy has only in-frame clones and lacks some. The sample includes about 170,000 clones, about 7.9% of them seen just once. This TCR was sampled from a man in his late teens or twenties with type 1 diabetes. The sample comprised central memory CD4+ T cells from blood.

The CDR3 DNA follows: TGTGCCAGCAGCGTAGCTGTCAGTAACTCCTATAATTCACCCCTCCACTTT. It encodes CASSVAVSNSYNSPLHF. The chain is built from TRBV9 and TRBJ1-6; D gene ambiguous. V shed 0 bases and J shed 0 bases, with 10 bases lying between them. The CDR3 consists of 17 residues. Germline V CDR1 and CDR2: SGDLS, YYNGEE.